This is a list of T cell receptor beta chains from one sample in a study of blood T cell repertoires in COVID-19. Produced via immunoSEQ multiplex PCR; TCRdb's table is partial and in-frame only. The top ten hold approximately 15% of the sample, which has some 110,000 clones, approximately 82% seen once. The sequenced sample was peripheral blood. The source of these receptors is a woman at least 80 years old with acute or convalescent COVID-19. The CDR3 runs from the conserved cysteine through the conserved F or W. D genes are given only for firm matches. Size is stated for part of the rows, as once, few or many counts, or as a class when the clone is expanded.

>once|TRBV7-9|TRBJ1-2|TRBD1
CASTGTVRGYTF
TGTGCCAGCACCGGGACAGTGAGGGGCTACACCTTC
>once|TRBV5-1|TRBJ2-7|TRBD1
CASSLNLGQTSYEQYF
TGCGCCAGCAGCTTGAACCTGGGACAGACCTCCTACGAGCAGTACTTC
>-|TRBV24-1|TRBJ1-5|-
CATSDSSYNQPQHF
TGTGCCACCAGTGACTCGAGCTACAATCAGCCCCAGCATTTT
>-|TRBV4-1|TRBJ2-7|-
CASSQVPGTYYEQYF
TGCGCCAGCAGCCAAGTTCCAGGTACTTATTACGAGCAGTACTTC
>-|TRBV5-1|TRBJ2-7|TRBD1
CASSWTGDEQYF
TGCGCCAGCAGCTGGACAGGGGACGAGCAGTACTTC
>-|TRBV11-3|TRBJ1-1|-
CASRRTTLGNTEAFF
TGTGCCAGCAGACGGACAACCCTTGGTAACACTGAAGCTTTCTTT
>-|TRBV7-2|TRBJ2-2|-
CASSPRGDGELFF
TGTGCCAGCAGCCCCAGGGGGGACGGGGAGCTGTTTTTT
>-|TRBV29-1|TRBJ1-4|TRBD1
CSALGQAGEKLFF
TGCAGCGCGTTGGGACAGGCGGGAGAAAAACTGTTTTTT
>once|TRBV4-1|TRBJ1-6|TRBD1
CASSQDWGDSSYNSPLHF
TGCGCCAGCAGCCAAGATTGGGGGGACAGTTCCTATAATTCACCCCTCCACTTT
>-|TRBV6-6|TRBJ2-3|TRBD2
CASSGSLSGRAQTRTDTQYF
TGTGCCAGCAGCGGAAGCTTGAGCGGGAGGGCCCAAACGCGCACAGATACGCAGTATTTT
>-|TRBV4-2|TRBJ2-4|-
CASSQESGWNIQYF
TGTGCCAGCAGCCAAGAGTCGGGGTGGAACATTCAGTACTTC
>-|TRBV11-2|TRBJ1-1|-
CASSPQAEAFF
TGTGCCAGCAGCCCCCAGGCTGAAGCTTTCTTT
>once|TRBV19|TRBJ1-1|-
CASSIGENTEAFF
TGTGCCAGTAGTATCGGGGAGAACACTGAAGCTTTCTTT
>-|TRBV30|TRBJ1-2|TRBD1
CAWSETGKKFYGYTF
TGTGCCTGGAGTGAGACAGGGAAGAAATTCTATGGCTACACCTTC
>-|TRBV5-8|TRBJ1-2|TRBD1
CASSSPDRGLHGYTF
TGTGCCAGCAGCTCTCCTGACAGGGGGTTACATGGCTACACCTTC
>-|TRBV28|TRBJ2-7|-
CASSPRDFSYEQYF
TGTGCCAGCAGCCCCCGGGACTTTTCCTACGAGCAGTACTTC
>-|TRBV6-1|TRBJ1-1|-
CASTLSGEGTEAFF
TGTGCCAGCACCCTATCAGGGGAAGGCACTGAAGCTTTCTTT
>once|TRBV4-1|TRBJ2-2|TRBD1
CASSQDRDRGLTGELFF
TGCGCCAGCAGCCAAGATCGGGACAGGGGGCTCACCGGGGAGCTGTTTTTT
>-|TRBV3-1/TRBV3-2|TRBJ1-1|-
CASSAGMNTEAFF
TGTGCCAGCAGCGCCGGGATGAACACTGAAGCTTTCTTT
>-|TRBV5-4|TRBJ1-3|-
CASSLAKSPGNTIYF
TGTGCCAGCAGCTTGGCCAAATCCCCTGGAAACACCATATATTTT
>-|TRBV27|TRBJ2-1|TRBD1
CASSFWDRSSYNEQFF
TGTGCCAGCAGTTTCTGGGACAGGAGCTCCTACAATGAGCAGTTCTTC
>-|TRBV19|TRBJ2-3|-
CASSPGAGATDTQYF
TGTGCCAGTAGTCCCGGGGCGGGGGCCACAGATACGCAGTATTTT
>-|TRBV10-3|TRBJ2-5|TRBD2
CAISEGSGSIGNQETQYF
TGTGCCATCAGTGAGGGTAGCGGGAGTATAGGGAACCAAGAGACCCAGTACTTC
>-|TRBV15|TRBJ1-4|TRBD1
CATSDPGQRLSLNEKLFF
TGTGCCACCAGCGACCCGGGACAGCGTCTTTCCCTTAATGAAAAACTGTTTTTT
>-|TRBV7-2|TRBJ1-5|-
CASSLQGQNQPQHF
TGTGCCAGCAGCTTGCAGGGGCAGAATCAGCCCCAGCATTTT
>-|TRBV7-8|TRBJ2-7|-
CASSIQDYEQYF
TGTGCCAGCAGTATACAGGATTACGAGCAGTACTTC
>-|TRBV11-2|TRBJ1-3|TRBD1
CASSLRGGGNTIYF
TGTGCCAGCAGCTTGAGAGGGGGCGGAAACACCATATATTTT
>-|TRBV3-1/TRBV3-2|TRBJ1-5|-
CASSQTGLNQPQHF
TGTGCCAGCAGCCAAACAGGGCTTAATCAGCCCCAGCATTTT
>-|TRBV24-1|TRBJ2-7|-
CATSDPTTSILNYEQYF
TGTGCCACCAGTGATCCTACTACATCGATACTAAACTACGAGCAGTACTTC
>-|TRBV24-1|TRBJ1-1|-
CATSDLRENTEAFF
TGTGCCACCAGTGATTTGCGGGAAAACACTGAAGCTTTCTTT
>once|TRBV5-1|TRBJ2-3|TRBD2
CATSLAGGRLADTQYF
TGCGCCACCTCACTAGCGGGAGGGCGACTCGCAGATACGCAGTATTTT
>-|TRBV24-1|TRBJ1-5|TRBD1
CATSDPTGIGNQPQHF
TGTGCCACCAGTGATCCGACAGGGATAGGGAATCAGCCCCAGCATTTT
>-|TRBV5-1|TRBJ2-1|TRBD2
CASSLSGTSSYNEQFF
TGCGCCAGCAGCTTGAGTGGGACTAGCTCCTACAATGAGCAGTTCTTC
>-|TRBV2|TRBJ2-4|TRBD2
CASRASGHVAKNIQYF
TGTGCCAGCAGGGCTAGCGGGCACGTAGCCAAAAACATTCAGTACTTC
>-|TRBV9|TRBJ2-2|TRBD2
CASSEAGGRVTGELFF
TGTGCCAGCAGCGAGGCAGGCGGGAGGGTCACCGGGGAGCTGTTTTTT
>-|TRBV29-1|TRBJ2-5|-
CSAAGAQETQYF
TGCAGCGCGGCGGGTGCACAAGAGACCCAGTACTTC
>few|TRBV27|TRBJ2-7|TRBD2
CASSFGLAGDEAYEQYF
TGTGCCAGCAGTTTCGGACTAGCGGGAGATGAGGCCTACGAGCAGTACTTC
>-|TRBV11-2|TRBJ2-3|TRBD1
CASSLGTGDTDTQYF
TGTGCCAGCAGCTTGGGTACAGGGGACACAGATACGCAGTATTTT
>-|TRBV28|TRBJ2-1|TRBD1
CASTRDRGDNEQFF
TGTGCCAGCACAAGGGACAGGGGAGACAATGAGCAGTTCTTC
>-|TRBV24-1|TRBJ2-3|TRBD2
CATSVSGRGGSTDTQYF
TGTGCCACCAGTGTGAGCGGGAGAGGTGGGAGCACAGATACGCAGTATTTT
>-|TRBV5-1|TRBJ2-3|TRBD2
CASSLFDSGSEDTQYF
TGCGCCAGCAGCTTGTTCGATAGCGGGAGCGAAGATACGCAGTATTTT
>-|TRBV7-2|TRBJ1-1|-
CASSLGLVNTEAFF
TGTGCCAGCAGCTTGGGACTCGTGAACACTGAAGCTTTCTTT
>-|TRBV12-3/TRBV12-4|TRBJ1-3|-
CASKHILNTIYF
TGTGCCAGCAAACACATTTTAAACACCATATATTTT
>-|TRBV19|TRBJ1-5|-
CASSRGISNQPQHF
TGTGCCAGTAGTCGAGGGATCAGCAATCAGCCCCAGCATTTT
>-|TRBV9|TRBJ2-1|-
CASSVEGNSLREQFF
TGTGCCAGCAGCGTAGAGGGGAACTCCCTCAGGGAGCAGTTCTTC
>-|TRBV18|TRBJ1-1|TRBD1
CASSETGVQAFF
TGTGCCAGCTCAGAAACAGGGGTGCAGGCTTTCTTT
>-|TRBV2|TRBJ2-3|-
CASRAGAFLHTDTQYF
TGTGCCAGCAGGGCAGGGGCCTTCCTCCACACAGATACGCAGTATTTT
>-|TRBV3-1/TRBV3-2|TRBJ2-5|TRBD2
CASSQGSGGRTVWTQYF
TGTGCCAGCAGCCAAGGGAGCGGCGGGAGGACTGTGTGGACCCAGTACTTC